The 3 T cell receptor beta chains in this list originate from one sample, sequenced in a study of T-cell reconstitution after alpha-beta-depleted transplantation in children. Unique molecular identifiers featured in how the TCRbeta library was prepared. TCRdb fed the PCR reads into MiXCR, producing one record per CDR3 protein. The sample shows fewer than 550,000 distinct CDR3 sequences, 10% to 12% of them seen only once. The sample here was PBMCs, mostly from graft donor cells, taken 180 days after TCRalphabeta/CD19-depleted stem cell transplant. These receptors were taken from a female patient aged 2-9 years who had a stem cell transplant for aplastic anemia, so the T cells may come from the graft donor.

This chain joins TRBV25-1 and TRBJ2-7, with TRBD2 matching 12 bases. Trimming removed 5 bases from V and 5 bases from J; junction bases left unmatched: 13. The CDR3 extends over 17 amino acids. CDR1 is MGHDK and CDR2 is SYGVNS in the germline V gene. The chain's CDR3 is CASSQSSGRALSHEQYF. CDR3 nucleotides: TGTGCCAGCAGTCAATCTAGCGGGAGGGCCCTCAGCCACGAGCAGTACTTC.

V usage is TRBV4-2 and J usage is TRBJ2-1, with TRBD2 identical over 7 bases. Germline trimming cut 0 bases from V and 4 bases from J; bases unmatched to any gene: 9. Germline V gene sequence: CDR1 LGHNA, CDR2 YNFKEQ. This CDR3 comprises 17 residues. The DNA for the CDR3 is TGTGCCAGCAGCCAAGACCCCCTAGGGGAGGGTTACAATGAGCAGTTCTTC. Translating gives CASSQDPLGEGYNEQFF.

The chain links TRBV30 to TRBJ1-5; 7 nucleotides match TRBD1. Germline V gene sequence: CDR1 GTSNPN, CDR2 SVGIG (reference sequence). The CDR3 covers 16 residues. Losses at the gene ends were 0 bases for V and 0 bases for J; bases not matched to a gene: 5. The CDR3 coding sequence is TGTGCCTGGAGTGTAGGGGGCAGGGGTAGCAATCAGCCCCAGCATTTT. Residues: CAWSVGGRGSNQPQHF. The full variable domain, in which reference TRBV30 and TRBJ1-5 provide the parts outside the CDR3, is SQTIHQWPATLVQPVGSPLSLECTVEGTSNPNLYWYRQAAGRGLQLLFYSVGIGQISSEVPQNLSASRPQDRQFILSSKKLLLSDSGFYLCAWSVGGRGSNQPQHFGDGTRLSIL.